These T cell receptor beta chains were read from a single sample in a study of identical twins' blood T cells. TCRdb itself ran the 5' RACE reads through MiXCR, one entry per CDR3 protein. The table lists fewer than 450,000 distinct CDR3 sequences, over 25% of them singletons. Sequencing was carried out using PBMCs. These receptors were collected from a woman aged 18-50 years in good health. The CDR3 runs from the conserved cysteine through the conserved F or W. The order of the fields is CDR3 length, V gene, CDR3 protein.

cdr3_length: 12; v_call: TRBV29-1; cdr3_aa: CSVDSGGTEAFF
cdr3_length: 12; v_call: TRBV13; cdr3_aa: CASSLDEVEQFF
cdr3_length: 16; v_call: TRBV5-1; cdr3_aa: CASRDGAGGWTGELFF
cdr3_length: 13; v_call: TRBV12-3/TRBV12-4; cdr3_aa: CASSLGNIYGYTF
cdr3_length: 15; v_call: TRBV12-3/TRBV12-4; cdr3_aa: CASSKQGAINYGYTF
cdr3_length: 15; v_call: TRBV6-2/TRBV6-3; cdr3_aa: CASRRSGLSGNTIYF
cdr3_length: 15; v_call: TRBV7-3; cdr3_aa: CASRSTGTNTGELLF
cdr3_length: 15; v_call: TRBV29-1; cdr3_aa: CSVERGTSGRNEQFF
cdr3_length: 16; v_call: TRBV15; cdr3_aa: CATSITVAGEVNEQFF
cdr3_length: 13; v_call: TRBV2; cdr3_aa: CASSEQGGRVYTF
cdr3_length: 11; v_call: TRBV15; cdr3_aa: CATSRHYGYTF
cdr3_length: 13; v_call: TRBV14; cdr3_aa: CASSPSRNNEQFF